The present T cell receptor (beta chain) was sequenced within a study of cytomegalovirus exposure and HLA in healthy donors. The CDR3 runs to 13 residues. In germline, CDR1 is SNHLY, CDR2 FYNNEI. The V end lost 8 bases, the J end lost 9 bases, and 19 bases lay between the germline ends. PCR employed 60 Vbeta and 13 Jbeta primers. Clones were read by immunoSEQ multiplex PCR, and TCRdb kept only the in-frame ones, dropping some. The sample carries approximately 140,000 clones, around four fifths recorded once. V is TRBV2 and J is TRBJ2-5; D uncertain. Sequencing was carried out using PBMCs. This receptor was obtained from a man aged 25 to 45 in good health and CMV-seronegative. DNA for the CDR3: TGTGCCAGCTTGGGTACCTTGGCGGTGGCCCAGTACTTC. This translates into CASLGTLAVAQYF.